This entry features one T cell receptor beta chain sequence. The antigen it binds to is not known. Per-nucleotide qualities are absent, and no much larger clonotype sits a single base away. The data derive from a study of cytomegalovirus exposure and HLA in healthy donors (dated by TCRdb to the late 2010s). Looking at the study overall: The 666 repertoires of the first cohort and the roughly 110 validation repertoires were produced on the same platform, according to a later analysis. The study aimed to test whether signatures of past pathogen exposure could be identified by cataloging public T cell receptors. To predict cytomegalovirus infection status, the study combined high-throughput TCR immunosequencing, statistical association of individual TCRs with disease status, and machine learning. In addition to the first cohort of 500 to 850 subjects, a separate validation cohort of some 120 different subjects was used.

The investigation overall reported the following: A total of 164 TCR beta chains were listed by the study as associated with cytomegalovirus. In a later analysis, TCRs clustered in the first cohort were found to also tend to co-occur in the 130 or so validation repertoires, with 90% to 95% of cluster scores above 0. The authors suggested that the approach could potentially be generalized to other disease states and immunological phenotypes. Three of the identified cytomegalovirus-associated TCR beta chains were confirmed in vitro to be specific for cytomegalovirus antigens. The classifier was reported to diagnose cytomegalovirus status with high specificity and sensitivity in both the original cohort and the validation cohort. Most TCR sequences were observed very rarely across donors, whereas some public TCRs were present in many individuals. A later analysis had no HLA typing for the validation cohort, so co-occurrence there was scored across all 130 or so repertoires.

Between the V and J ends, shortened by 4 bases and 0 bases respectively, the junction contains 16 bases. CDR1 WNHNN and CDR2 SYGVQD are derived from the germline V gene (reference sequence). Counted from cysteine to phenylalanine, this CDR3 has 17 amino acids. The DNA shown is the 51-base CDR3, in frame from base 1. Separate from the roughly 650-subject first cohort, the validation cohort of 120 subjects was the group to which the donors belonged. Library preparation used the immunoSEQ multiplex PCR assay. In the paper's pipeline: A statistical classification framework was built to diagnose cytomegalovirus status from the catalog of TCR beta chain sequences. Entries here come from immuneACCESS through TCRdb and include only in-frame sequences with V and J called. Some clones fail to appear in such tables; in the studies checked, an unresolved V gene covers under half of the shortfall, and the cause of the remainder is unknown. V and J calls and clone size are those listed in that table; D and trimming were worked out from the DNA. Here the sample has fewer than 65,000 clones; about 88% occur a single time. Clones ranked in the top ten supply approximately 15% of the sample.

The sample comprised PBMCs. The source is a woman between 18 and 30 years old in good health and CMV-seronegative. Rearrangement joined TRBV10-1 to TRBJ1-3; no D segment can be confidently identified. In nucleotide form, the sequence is TGCGCCAGCAGTGGAAAGCAGGCGGGGTACTCTGGAAACACCATATATTTT. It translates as CASSGKQAGYSGNTIYF.